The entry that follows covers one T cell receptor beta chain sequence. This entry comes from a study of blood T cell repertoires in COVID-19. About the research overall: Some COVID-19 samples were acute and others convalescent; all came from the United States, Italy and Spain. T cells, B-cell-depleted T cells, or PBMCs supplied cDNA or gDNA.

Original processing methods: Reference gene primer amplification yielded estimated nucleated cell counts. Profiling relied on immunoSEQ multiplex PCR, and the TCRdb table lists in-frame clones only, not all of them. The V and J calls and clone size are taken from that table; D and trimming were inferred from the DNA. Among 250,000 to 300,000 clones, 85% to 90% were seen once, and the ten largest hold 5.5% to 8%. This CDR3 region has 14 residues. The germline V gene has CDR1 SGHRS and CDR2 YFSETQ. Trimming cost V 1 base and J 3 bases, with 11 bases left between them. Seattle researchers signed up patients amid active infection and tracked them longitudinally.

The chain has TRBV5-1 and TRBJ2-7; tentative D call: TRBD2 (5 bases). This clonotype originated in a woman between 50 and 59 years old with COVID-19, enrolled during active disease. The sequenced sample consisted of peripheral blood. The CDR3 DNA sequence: TGCGCCAGCAGCTTGATGGACTCAAACTACGAGCAGTACTTC. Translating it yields CASSLMDSNYEQYF.